Given below is one TCR beta chain in context. Trimming pared 3 bases from V and 3 bases from J, leaving 8 bases between. CDR3 length: 13 residues. Germline V lookup: CDR1 LGHNA, CDR2 YSLEER. The sample originates from a study of blood T cell repertoires in COVID-19. Study in general: Whether acute or convalescent, the COVID-19 samples came from the United States, Italy and Spain. Sources were T cells, B-cell-depleted T cells, or PBMCs; the material itself was cDNA or gDNA.

Source study methods: From reference gene primer amplification, estimates of nucleated cell counts were derived. Libraries were prepared by immunoSEQ multiplex PCR; TCRdb keeps only in-frame clonotypes and omits some of them. Clone size and V and J calls were adopted from that table, with D and trimming inferred from the DNA. The sample carries under 95,000 clones, less than 90% recorded once. The sample comprised peripheral blood. The chain combines TRBV4-3 with TRBJ1-2, with a possible D match to TRBD1 (6 bases). The origin of this receptor is a man aged 80 or over in a cohort sampled during active COVID-19. The CDR3 DNA reads TGCGCCAGCAGCCAGGACAGACACTATGGCTACACCTTC. Encoded protein: CASSQDRHYGYTF.